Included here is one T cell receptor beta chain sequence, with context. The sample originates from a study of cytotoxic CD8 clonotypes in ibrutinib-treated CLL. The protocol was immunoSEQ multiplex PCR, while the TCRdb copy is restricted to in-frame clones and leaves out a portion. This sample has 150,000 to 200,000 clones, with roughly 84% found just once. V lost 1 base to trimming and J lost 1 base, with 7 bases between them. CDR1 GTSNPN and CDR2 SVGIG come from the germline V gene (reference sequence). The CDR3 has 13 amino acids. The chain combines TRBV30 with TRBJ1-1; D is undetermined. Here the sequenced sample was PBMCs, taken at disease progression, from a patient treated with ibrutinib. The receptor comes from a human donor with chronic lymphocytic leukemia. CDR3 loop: CAWSGRGNTEAFF. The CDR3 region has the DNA TGTGCCTGGAGTGGCCGAGGGAACACTGAAGCTTTCTTT.